The 9 T cell receptor beta chains in this list originate from one sample, sequenced in a study of blood T cells in healthy people across ages. Together with a sample-barcoded 5' primer, a J-beta primer mix was included in a second PCR lasting roughly 7 to 11 cycles. One entry per CDR3 protein, called by TCRdb with MiXCR from the 5' RACE reads. The sample has more than 500,000 distinct CDR3 sequences, around a quarter seen once. The sample also formed part of further work on T cells of mothers and their children.

Sequenced input: blood. Receptors originate from a boy younger than 10 in good health.

The V gene is TRBV29-1, the J gene TRBJ1-2, with D maybe TRBD1 (6 bases). This CDR3 has 12 amino acids. V lost 3 bases and J lost 8, with 13 bases in between. CDR1 and CDR2 (germline): SQVTM, ANQGSEA. CDR3 nucleotide sequence: TGCAGCGTTGACGCAGCAGGGGACGGCTACACCTTC. Its protein is CSVDAAGDGYTF.

The chain is built from TRBV5-1 and TRBJ1-2; 7 bases are shared with TRBD1. V gave up 5 bases and J gave up 2 bases; unmatched junction bases: 9. CDR3 length equals 15 residues. CDR1 is SGHRS, CDR2 YFSETQ, per germline. The chain's CDR3 is CASRRGDRENYGYTF. The DNA for the CDR3 is TGCGCCAGCAGGAGAGGGGACAGAGAGAACTATGGCTACACCTTC.

This clonotype appeared many times. V gene TRBV18 combines with J gene TRBJ2-5, with no clear D. Trimming left V 0 bases short and J 5 bases short, with 4 bases between. Germline loops: CDR1 KGHSH, CDR2 LQKENI. CDR3 length: 12 residues. The CDR3 DNA follows: TGTGCCAGCTCACCACCGATGGAGACCCAGTACTTC. Protein product: CASSPPMETQYF.

The table lists this clonotype with a few counts. The chain recombines TRBV2 with TRBJ1-4; D might be TRBD1 (5 bases). V was shortened by 8 bases and J by 0 bases, with 13 bases between the two germline ends. The germline V gene encodes CDR1 SNHLY and CDR2 FYNNEI. This CDR3 region has 15 residues. The CDR3, as DNA: TGTGCCAGCGGGGGAACGGGATCAACTAATGAAAAACTGTTTTTT. It translates to CASGGTGSTNEKLFF.

This clonotype was picked up one time. The V call is TRBV12-3 or TRBV12-4, the J call TRBJ2-6; a weak D match, TRBD1 (6 bases). The CDR3 length is 17 residues. V was cut by 6 bases and J by 0 bases, with 15 bases left in between. CDR3 protein: CASSLLQGLSGANVLTF. CDR3 nucleotides: TGTGCCAGCAGCCTTTTACAGGGCCTCTCTGGGGCCAACGTCCTGACTTTC.

In DNA form, the CDR3 reads TGTGCCAGCAGCTTAGCGCAGAGTCAAGATAGCTACACCTTC. Translating it yields CASSLAQSQDSYTF. The rearrangement joins TRBV7-9 to TRBJ1-2; D ambiguous. Germline V CDR1 and CDR2: SEHNR, FQNEAQ (reference sequence). CDR3 length: 14 residues. Trimming pared 0 bases from V and 9 bases from J, leaving 14 bases between.

This clonotype was seen a few times. The J gene is TRBJ2-7, the V gene TRBV7-9; no clear D. In germline, CDR1 is SEHNR, CDR2 FQNEAQ (reference sequence). The CDR3 totals 13 residues. Trimming pared 3 bases from V and 1 base from J, leaving 7 bases between. CDR3 nucleotide sequence: TGTGCCAGCAGCTTTCCGACTTCCTACGAGCAGTACTTC. This gives the protein CASSFPTSYEQYF.

This clonotype was observed a few times. The V and J genes are TRBV7-2 and TRBJ2-5; 11 bases map to TRBD2. The junction had 6 bases not matched to a gene; V was cut back by 11 bases and J by 4 bases. This CDR3 is 13 amino acids long. Germline lookup yields CDR1 SGHTA and CDR2 FQGNSA. The CDR3 loop is CASGLAERETQYF. For the CDR3, the DNA is TGTGCCTCGGGACTAGCGGAGAGAGAGACCCAGTACTTC.

This chain joins TRBV29-1 and TRBJ1-1; D uncertain. Germline V gene sequence: CDR1 SQVTM, CDR2 ANQGSEA. The CDR3 is 13 residues long. V gave up 4 bases and J gave up 3 bases, with 12 bases separating them. CDR3 coding DNA: TGCAGCGTTGCCCGACTTGGTTACACTGAAGCTTTCTTT. This sequence encodes CSVARLGYTEAFF.